This TCR beta chain was captured by sequencing in a study of blood T cell repertoires in COVID-19. Study information: Sites in the United States, Italy and Spain provided acute and convalescent COVID-19 samples. T cells, B-cell-depleted T cells, or PBMCs provided the cDNA or gDNA that served as material.

This CDR3 comprises 14 residues. The V and J ends lost 7 bases and 3 bases, in that order; junction bases with no gene match: 6. The germline CDR1 and CDR2 sequences are MNHEY and SMNVEV (reference sequence). In the original processing: Scientists estimated how many nucleated cells there were by amplifying reference gene primers. The assay was immunoSEQ multiplex PCR, and TCRdb's table has in-frame clones only and misses some. Clone size and the V and J calls come from that table; the DNA yielded D and trimming. The table lists approximately 150,000 clones, around 80% of them singletons, with roughly a tenth in the top ten.

The chain combines TRBV27 with TRBJ2-1; TRBD1 aligns across 7 bases. The sequence was collected from a man in his 60s with active or convalescent COVID-19. Sequencing was done on a sample of peripheral blood. CDR3 bases: TGTGCCAGCACCCCAAGGGGGCTCTACAATGAGCAGTTCTTC. Amino acid sequence: CASTPRGLYNEQFF.